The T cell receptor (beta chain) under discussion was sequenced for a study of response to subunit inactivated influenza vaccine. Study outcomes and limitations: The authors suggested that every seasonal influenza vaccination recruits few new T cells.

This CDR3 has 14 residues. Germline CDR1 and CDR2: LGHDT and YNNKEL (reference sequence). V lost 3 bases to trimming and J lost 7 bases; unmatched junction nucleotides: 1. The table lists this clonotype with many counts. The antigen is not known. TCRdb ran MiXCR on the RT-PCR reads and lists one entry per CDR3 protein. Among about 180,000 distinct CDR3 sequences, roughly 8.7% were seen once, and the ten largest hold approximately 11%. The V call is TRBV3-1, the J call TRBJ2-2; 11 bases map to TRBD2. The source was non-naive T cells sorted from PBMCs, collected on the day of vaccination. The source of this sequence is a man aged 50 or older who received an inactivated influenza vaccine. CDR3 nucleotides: TGTGCCAGCAGCCATAGCGGGAGGGTCGGGGAGCTGTTTTTT. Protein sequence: CASSHSGRVGELFF.